This is a list of T cell receptor beta chains from one sample in a study of cytomegalovirus exposure and HLA in healthy donors. The assay was immunoSEQ multiplex PCR, and TCRdb's table has in-frame clones only and misses some. This repertoire shows approximately 120,000 clones, over 15% found once; its top ten account for around 2.6%. The sequenced sample consisted of PBMCs. These receptors came from a female donor in good health and CMV-seropositive. Both conserved end residues are part of each CDR3. The D gene is left open where the match is weak. Size tells how often a clone was seen (once, few, many) or the class of an expanded clone, and some rows leave it out.

-	-	TRBV7-8	TRBJ1-5	TGTGCCAGCAGCTCTATCGGGGGAAAGGATCAGCCCCAGCATTTT	CASSSIGGKDQPQHF
TRBD2	few	TRBV5-6	TRBJ2-7	TGTGCCAGCAGCCCACAGACTAGCGGGGGCTACGAGCAGTACTTC	CASSPQTSGGYEQYF
TRBD1	few	TRBV13	TRBJ2-7	TGTGCCAGCAGCCTACAGGGGACCTACGAGCAGTACTTC	CASSLQGTYEQYF
TRBD2	-	TRBV5-1	TRBJ2-3	TGCGCCAGCATCGCGGGACTAGAATCAGATACGCAGTATTTT	CASIAGLESDTQYF
TRBD1	few	TRBV10-3	TRBJ2-1	TGTGCCATCAGGACCCATCGGGACAGGGGTTACAATGAGCAGTTCTTC	CAIRTHRDRGYNEQFF
TRBD1	-	TRBV4-1	TRBJ1-2	TGCGCCAGCAGCCATGACAGGGCCGCCCATGGCTACACCTTC	CASSHDRAAHGYTF
-	few	TRBV5-1	TRBJ1-4	TGCGCCAGCAGAAGCGGACTTTCAACTAATGAAAAACTGTTTTTT	CASRSGLSTNEKLFF
-	few	TRBV29-1	TRBJ2-3	TGCAGCGTCAGCAGGGGCACAGATACGCAGTATTTT	CSVSRGTDTQYF
-	-	TRBV7-9	TRBJ1-3	TGTGCCAGCAGACCTATGGTTAGGGGATCATATAACACCATATATTTT	CASRPMVRGSYNTIYF
-	-	TRBV27	TRBJ2-7	TGTGCCAGCAGTCTCCCGGGGAGACGGGTTTACGAGCAGTACTTC	CASSLPGRRVYEQYF
TRBD1	few	TRBV30	TRBJ2-1	TGTGCCTGGAGTTTGGGCGGCACAGGGGCTAATGAGCAGTTCTTC	CAWSLGGTGANEQFF
-	few	TRBV30	TRBJ1-1	TGTGCCTGGAGTGGGGTTCGGGGAATGAACACTGAAGCTTTCTTT	CAWSGVRGMNTEAFF
-	-	TRBV2	TRBJ2-2	TGTGCCAGCAGTAACGACAGCCCGACCGGGGAGCTGTTTTTT	CASSNDSPTGELFF
TRBD2	-	TRBV4-3	TRBJ2-7	TGCGCCAGCAGCCCCCACGCGCGGGAGGTATCCTACGAGCAGTACTTC	CASSPHAREVSYEQYF
-	-	TRBV5-4	TRBJ1-1	TGTGCCAGCAGCTTTGGACACTCTTACACTGAAGCTTTCTTT	CASSFGHSYTEAFF
-	-	TRBV9	TRBJ2-1	TGTGCCAGCAGCGTAGAAATCAGGGCTTACAATGAGCAGTTCTTC	CASSVEIRAYNEQFF
-	few	TRBV19	TRBJ2-7	TGTGCCAGTAGTATAGGCGGCGGCAGAGAGCAGTACTTC	CASSIGGGREQYF
-	-	TRBV15	TRBJ1-1	TGTGCCACCAGCAGAGAAACAGGCTTAAACACTGAAGCTTTCTTT	CATSRETGLNTEAFF
-	-	TRBV11-2	TRBJ2-5	TGTGCCAGCAGCTTAGTTGGGGAGGAGACCCAGTACTTC	CASSLVGEETQYF